The 24 T cell receptor beta chains listed next were all sequenced from one sample in a study of blood T cells in healthy people across ages. Then a second PCR, running about 6 to 11 cycles, was carried out with a sample-barcoded 5' primer and a J-beta primer mix. TCRdb reanalysed the 5' RACE reads using MiXCR and keeps one entry per CDR3 protein. The sample has hundreds of thousands of distinct CDR3 sequences; roughly 21% are singletons. Sequenced material: blood. The receptors were gathered from a man in his 70s in good health.

This clonotype was recorded a few times. This rearrangement joins TRBV6-5 to TRBJ1-5; a weak D match, TRBD1 (6 bases). V gave up 6 bases and J gave up 5 bases, with 14 bases separating them. This CDR3 is built from 14 residues. Germline V gene data show CDR1 as MNHEY and CDR2 as SVGAGI. CDR3 sequence reads: CASRETGLHQPQHF. In DNA, the CDR3 is TGTGCCAGCAGAGAAACAGGGCTTCATCAGCCCCAGCATTTT.

This CDR3 reads CSARLVAGGLTGNEQFF. DNA of the CDR3: TGCAGTGCTCGCCTTGTAGCGGGAGGGCTAACGGGCAATGAGCAGTTCTTC. J is TRBJ2-1 and V is TRBV20-1; TRBD2 matches at 11 bases. Per germline, CDR1 DFQATT and CDR2 SNEGSKA (reference sequence). Trimming removed 5 bases from V and 6 bases from J; junction bases left unmatched: 15. The CDR3 extends over 17 amino acids.

J is TRBJ1-2 and V is TRBV29-1; the match to TRBD1 covers 7 bases. Germline assignment: CDR1 SQVTM and CDR2 ANQGSEA. After removal of 7 bases from V and 6 bases from J, the junction contained 5 bases not matched to a gene. The CDR3 extends over 11 amino acids. This CDR3 is CSADGTDGYTF. In nucleotides, the CDR3 is TGCAGCGCGGACGGGACAGATGGCTACACCTTC.

This clonotype appeared once. The chain joins TRBV6-2 or TRBV6-3 to TRBJ2-1, with a possible D match to TRBD1 (6 bases). Germline V CDR1 and CDR2: MNHEY, SVGEGT. The CDR3 is 13 residues long. V lost 4 bases and J 3 bases, leaving 7 bases between the germline ends. CDR3 sequence reads: CASSWDIYNEQFF. In DNA form, the CDR3 reads TGTGCCAGCAGTTGGGACATCTACAATGAGCAGTTCTTC.

J is TRBJ2-1 and V is TRBV30; D perhaps matches TRBD1 (6 bases). The V end was cut by 0 bases, the J end by 7 bases, with 13 bases between. This CDR3 has 14 residues. Per the germline V gene, CDR1 is GTSNPN and CDR2 is SVGIG (reference sequence). Written as DNA, the CDR3 is TGTGCCTGGAGTGTAGGGGGTAGGGGTAATGAGCAGTTCTTC. Its translation: CAWSVGGRGNEQFF. Based on the CDR3 plus reference TRBV30 and TRBJ2-1, the full variable domain is SQTIHQWPATLVQPVGSPLSLECTVEGTSNPNLYWYRQAAGRGLQLLFYSVGIGQISSEVPQNLSASRPQDRQFILSSKKLLLSDSGFYLCAWSVGGRGNEQFFGPGTRLTVL.

This clonotype was seen a handful of times. This sequence joins TRBV24-1 and TRBJ1-1, with no clear D. Germline V gives CDR1 KGHDR, CDR2 SFDVKD. V lost 7 bases and J 5 bases, leaving 16 bases between the germline ends. The CDR3 extends over 14 amino acids. The CDR3 region is CATSPGGIRTEAFF. In DNA, the CDR3 is TGTGCCACCAGCCCTGGAGGTATTAGGACTGAAGCTTTCTTT.

At least ten counts were recorded for this clonotype. The chain recombines TRBV12-3 or TRBV12-4 with TRBJ2-6, with TRBD1 matching over 9 bases. V lost 5 bases, J lost 3 bases, and 5 bases stayed unmatched. CDR3 length equals 16 residues. The CDR3 DNA is TGTGCCAGCAGTGAGGACAGGGGTAATGGGGCCAACGTCCTGACTTTC. Translation gives CASSEDRGNGANVLTF.

V gene TRBV2 combines with J gene TRBJ1-4, with D possibly matching TRBD1 (6 bases). CDR1 SNHLY and CDR2 FYNNEI come from the germline V gene. The CDR3 contains 13 residues. Trimming shortened V by 5 bases and J by 7 bases, and 11 bases separated the two germline ends. CDR3: CASSQGWGEKLFF. The CDR3 region has the DNA TGTGCCAGCAGTCAGGGGTGGGGTGAAAAACTGTTTTTT.

This clonotype was seen a few times. The V and J genes are TRBV12-3 or TRBV12-4 and TRBJ2-7; D is unresolved. Trimming stripped 6 bases from V and 1 base from J, with 16 bases between. The CDR3 runs to 15 residues. This CDR3 is CASSVHLNPSYEQYF. DNA of the CDR3: TGTGCCAGCAGCGTACACCTAAATCCTTCCTACGAGCAGTACTTC.

This clonotype showed up just a few times. An end of the junction does not agree with germline; a read error may underlie this. The V gene is TRBV7-9, the J gene TRBJ2-5; 9 bases are shared with TRBD2. The end of the DNA fits TRBJ2-1 better, so the J call may be wrong. Germline loops: CDR1 SEHNR, CDR2 FQNEAQ (reference sequence). The CDR3 is 15 amino acids. CDR3 region: CATKTTLAGRNVQFF. The CDR3 DNA follows: TGTGCCACCAAAACGACCCTAGCGGGACGCAATGTGCAGTTCTTC.

The J gene is TRBJ1-4, the V gene TRBV5-6; 8 nucleotides align to TRBD1. CDR1 and CDR2 from the germline V gene are SGHDT and YYEEEE. This CDR3 has 18 amino acids. V lost 4 bases and J lost 0; bases outside the gene matches: 11. The CDR3 spells CASSRGQGGFATNEKLFF. The CDR3 DNA reads TGTGCCAGCAGCAGAGGACAGGGAGGCTTTGCAACTAATGAAAAACTGTTTTTT. Based on the CDR3 plus reference TRBV5-6 and TRBJ1-4, the full variable domain is DAGVTQSPTHLIKTRGQQVTLRCSPKSGHDTVSWYQQALGQGPQFIFQYYEEEERQRGNFPDRFSGHQFPNYSSELNVNALLLGDSALYLCASSRGQGGFATNEKLFFGSGTQLSVL.

In its sample, this clonotype was seen a few times. The V call is TRBV6-6, the J call TRBJ1-2, with TRBD1 matching 9 bases. The germline V gene encodes CDR1 MNHNY and CDR2 SVGAGI (reference sequence). The CDR3 length is 15 residues. V shed 7 bases and J 4 bases; nucleotides not matched to a gene: 10. The CDR3 protein is CASNLGQGGIYGYTF. The CDR3 region has the DNA TGTGCCAGCAATTTGGGACAGGGCGGAATCTATGGCTACACCTTC.

As for this clonotype: Since a much larger clone is just one base distant, this may be a read error. This chain's CDR3 is CASRTSGRRDTQYF. The CDR3 nucleotides are TGTGCCAGCAGGACTAGCGGGAGGAGAGATACGCAGTATTTT. The genes are TRBV6-1 and TRBJ2-3; TRBD2 aligns across 13 bases. Trimming at V came to 6 bases and at J to 5 bases, leaving 2 bases not matched to a gene. Germline values: CDR1 MNHNS, CDR2 SASEGT. The CDR3 is 14 residues long.

The chain uses TRBV18 and TRBJ2-7, with TRBD2 matching over 7 bases. Unmatched junction bases numbered 5, after V lost 1 base and J lost 5 bases. The CDR3 is made up of 14 amino acids. Germline CDR1 reads KGHSH; CDR2 reads LQKENI. The chain's CDR3 is CASSPLRGDDEQYF. The CDR3 nucleotides are TGTGCCAGCTCACCACTTCGGGGGGATGACGAGCAGTACTTC.

This chain links TRBV7-2 with TRBJ2-5; 7 bases align to TRBD1. V gave up 8 bases and J gave up 4 bases; unmatched junction bases: 10. The CDR3 has 14 residues. Germline V lookup: CDR1 SGHTA, CDR2 FQGNSA. CDR3 loop: CASVDFAGGETQYF. As DNA, the CDR3 is TGTGCCAGCGTCGACTTTGCAGGGGGAGAGACCCAGTACTTC.

Remarks on this clonotype: At one end, the junction sequence differs from germline, possibly due to a read error. The chain is built from TRBV28 and TRBJ2-1, with TRBD2 matching over 11 bases. The CDR3 spans 15 residues. Germline CDR1 reads MDHEN; CDR2 reads SYDVKM. DNA of the CDR3: TGTGCCAGCAGCAGGGGATTAGCGGGAGGGCCTCGGTTAATCTTC. This translates into CASSRGLAGGPRLIF.

The rearrangement joins TRBV7-9 to TRBJ2-7; D might be TRBD1 (6 bases). The CDR3 is 14 residues long. The V gene's germline CDR1 is SEHNR and CDR2 FQNEAQ (reference sequence). V was trimmed by 6 bases and J by 2 bases, leaving 14 bases between them. The CDR3 DNA is TGTGCCAGCAGACAGGGCGTCGAGACCTACGAGCAGTACTTC. This gives the protein CASRQGVETYEQYF. The entire variable domain, with the rest obtained from reference TRBV7-9 and TRBJ2-7, is as follows: DTGVSQNPRHKITKRGQNVTFRCDPISEHNRLYWYRQTLGQGPEFLTYFQNEAQLEKSRLLSDRFSAERPKGSFSTLEIQRTEQGDSAMYLCASRQGVETYEQYFGPGTRLTVT.

The V and J genes are TRBV5-1 and TRBJ2-1, with D perhaps TRBD2 (5 bases). CDR1 is SGHRS, CDR2 YFSETQ, per germline. Trimming left V 5 bases short and J 8 bases short, with 20 bases between. This CDR3 spans 15 amino acids. DNA for the CDR3: TGCGCCAGCAGAGAGGGTGGTAGCCCCTCGGATGAGCAGTTCTTC. It translates to CASREGGSPSDEQFF.

The table lists this clonotype with many counts. The genes are TRBV7-9 and TRBJ2-3, with 7 bases matching TRBD2. Trimming took 4 bases from V and 1 from J; bases not matched to a gene: 5. The CDR3 has 15 amino acids. Germline V gene sequence: CDR1 SEHNR, CDR2 FQNEAQ (reference sequence). CDR3 sequence (DNA): TGTGCCAGCAGCTCCCAGCGGGGCGGCACAGATACGCAGTATTTT. Residues: CASSSQRGGTDTQYF.

In this sample, this clonotype turned up a few times. The chain couples TRBV5-1 to TRBJ2-1; D gene ambiguous. Between the trimmed V and J ends, which lost 0 bases and 10 bases, there was a span of 11 bases. The germline gives CDR1 SGHRS, CDR2 YFSETQ. This CDR3 contains 13 residues. CDR3 residues: CASSLGTTREQFF. DNA for the CDR3: TGCGCCAGCAGCTTGGGTACCACGCGGGAGCAGTTCTTC.

The rearrangement uses TRBV6-2 or TRBV6-3 and TRBJ2-7; D is undetermined. The CDR3 is made up of 13 amino acids. In germline, CDR1 is MNHEY, CDR2 SVGEGT. Trimming cost V 0 bases and J 2 bases, with 5 bases left between them. This CDR3 reads CASSYSNTYEQYF. Written as DNA, the CDR3 is TGTGCCAGCAGTTACTCGAATACCTACGAGCAGTACTTC.

This clonotype was picked up a small number of times. The genes are TRBV20-1 and TRBJ1-6, with 8 positions matching TRBD1. The CDR3 has 14 amino acids. V lost 6 bases to trimming and J lost 7 bases; unmatched junction nucleotides: 8. Germline V gene data show CDR1 as DFQATT and CDR2 as SNEGSKA (reference sequence). CDR3 amino acids: CSAGGQGVNSPLHF. CDR3 bases: TGCAGTGCAGGAGGACAGGGAGTCAATTCACCCCTCCACTTT.

This clonotype was recorded at least ten times. As DNA, the CDR3 is TGTGCCATCAGGCAGGGAGCAACTAATGAAAAACTGTTTTTT. Protein product: CAIRQGATNEKLFF. V gene TRBV10-3 combines with J gene TRBJ1-4; tentative D call: TRBD1 (5 bases). The CDR3 runs to 14 residues. The germline CDR1 and CDR2 sequences are ENHRY and SYGVKD. The V end was cut by 6 bases, the J end by 0 bases, with 8 bases between.

The J gene is TRBJ2-1, the V gene TRBV24-1; 7 bases agree with TRBD1. The V segment lost 8 bases and the J segment 5 bases; nucleotides outside the gene matches: 8. This CDR3 region has 14 residues. Germline lookup yields CDR1 KGHDR and CDR2 SFDVKD. The CDR3 nucleotides are TGTGCCACCATTCTGGGACAGAAAAACAATGAGCAGTTCTTC. Translating it yields CATILGQKNNEQFF.